This T cell receptor (beta chain) was sequenced in a study of blood T cells in healthy people across ages. Study findings and constraints: Among T cells, TCR beta diversity per million cells dropped roughly linearly as age rose. More naive CD4+ cells and higher diversity marked long-lived donors relative to aged donors.

CDR3 length: 16 residues. The V end was cut by 4 bases, the J end by 7 bases, with 20 bases between. Per the germline V gene, CDR1 is SGHRS and CDR2 is YFSETQ. The use of a sample-barcoded 5' primer and a J-beta primer mix characterized a second PCR of about 7 to 12 cycles. Every cDNA molecule carried a tag from a template-switch adaptor bearing 12 random nucleotides. Sequencing recovered at least 3 million CDR3-containing paired-end reads from each sample. TCRdb processed the 5' RACE reads anew with MiXCR; each CDR3 protein has one entry. The sample consists of some 700,000 distinct CDR3 sequences, 22% of them appearing once. Comment on this clonotype: What it binds is unknown.

Sequenced input: blood. The sequence was collected from a man aged 70-80 years in good health. The chain employs TRBV5-1 and TRBJ1-4, with D maybe TRBD1 (6 bases). CDR3 sequence reads: CASSTASAGEVEKLFF. The CDR3 DNA follows: TGCGCCAGCAGCACTGCGTCGGCAGGGGAGGTTGAAAAACTGTTTTTT.